This T cell receptor beta chain was identified during a study of early T cells in non-severe SARS-CoV-2 infection. Whole-study context: Chains stayed unpaired after sequencing of bulk RNA from unsorted whole blood.

V lost 6 bases, J lost 3 bases, and 2 bases stayed unmatched. The CDR3 is 12 amino acids. The germline CDR1 and CDR2 sequences are MNHNY and SVGAGI (reference sequence). Unique molecular identifiers (one per individual cDNA molecule) were attached. TCRdb used MiXCR to reprocess the 5' RACE reads, holding one entry per CDR3 protein. The sample consists of roughly 63,000 distinct CDR3 sequences, around 13% of them appearing once. This sequence was found in an adult who was a healthcare worker with PCR-confirmed SARS-CoV-2 infection or an uninfected control (not recorded which). The donor label of this sample is uncertain. Source: whole blood, taken at baseline. The V and J genes are TRBV6-6 and TRBJ2-7, with 7 bases aligning to TRBD1. CDR3 nucleotide sequence: TGTGCCAGCAGGGGACAGAGCTACGAGCAGTACGTC. Its translation is CASRGQSYEQYV.